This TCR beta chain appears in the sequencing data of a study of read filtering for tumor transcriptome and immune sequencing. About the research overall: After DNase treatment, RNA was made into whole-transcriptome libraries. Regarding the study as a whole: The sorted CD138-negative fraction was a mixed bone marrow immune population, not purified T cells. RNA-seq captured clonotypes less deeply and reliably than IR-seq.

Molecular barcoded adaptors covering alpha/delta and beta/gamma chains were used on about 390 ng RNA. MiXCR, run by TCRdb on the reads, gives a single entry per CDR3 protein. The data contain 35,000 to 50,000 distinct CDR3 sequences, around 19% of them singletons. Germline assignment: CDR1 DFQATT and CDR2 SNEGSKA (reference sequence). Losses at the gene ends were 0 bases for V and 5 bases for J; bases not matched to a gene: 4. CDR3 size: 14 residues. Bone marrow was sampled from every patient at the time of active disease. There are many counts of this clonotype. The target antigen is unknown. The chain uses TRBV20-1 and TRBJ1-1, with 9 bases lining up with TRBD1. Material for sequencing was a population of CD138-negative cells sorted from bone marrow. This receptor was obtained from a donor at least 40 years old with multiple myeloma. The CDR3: CSARDTGGYTEAFF. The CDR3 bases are TGCAGTGCTAGAGATACAGGGGGCTATACTGAAGCTTTCTTT.